This TCR beta chain is drawn from a study of cytomegalovirus exposure and HLA in healthy donors. The CDR3 loop spans 15 amino acids. J was trimmed by 3 bases and V by 4 bases; bases with no gene match: 7. Germline values: CDR1 KGHSH, CDR2 LQKENI. Method: immunoSEQ multiplex PCR; TCRdb's copy keeps in-frame clones and lacks some. Found here are over 110,000 clones, more than 75% of them singletons; the top ten hold roughly 10%. The chain is built from TRBV18 and TRBJ1-2; 8 bases fit TRBD1. The receptor's source is a man younger than 30 in good health and CMV-seropositive. The sample comprised PBMCs. CDR3 DNA sequence: TGTGCCAGCTCACGCCAGGGGGCTGAGGACTATGGCTACACCTTC. This codes for CASSRQGAEDYGYTF.